This is a list of T cell receptor beta chains from one sample in a study of blood T cell repertoires in COVID-19. This table comes from immunoSEQ multiplex PCR, and its TCRdb copy is limited to in-frame clones, with some not included. The sample holds some 530,000 clones, approximately 86% seen once. Specimen: PBMCs or T cells enriched from blood (not recorded which). Receptors were obtained from a woman in her sixties or seventies who had recovered from COVID-19. CDR3s include the opening cysteine and the closing phenylalanine or tryptophan. D genes are given only for firm matches. Clone size appears in some rows only: once, few, many, or a class for an expanded clone.

d_call: TRBD1
j_call: TRBJ2-6
clone_size: few
v_call: TRBV2
cdr3_aa: CASSDGTGGAGANVLTF
cdr3_nt: TGTGCCAGCAGTGATGGGACAGGGGGCGCTGGGGCCAACGTCCTGACTTTC

d_call: TRBD2
j_call: TRBJ2-1
clone_size: .
v_call: TRBV6-5
cdr3_aa: CASRGLAAPYNEQFF
cdr3_nt: TGTGCCAGCAGGGGACTAGCGGCCCCCTACAATGAGCAGTTCTTC

d_call: .
j_call: TRBJ1-5
clone_size: few
v_call: TRBV6-5
cdr3_aa: CASSLTSSERQPQHF
cdr3_nt: TGTGCCAGCAGTTTAACTTCCTCGGAGAGGCAGCCCCAGCATTTT

d_call: TRBD1
j_call: TRBJ1-2
clone_size: .
v_call: TRBV7-2
cdr3_aa: CAIRWTGGHYGYTF
cdr3_nt: TGTGCCATCCGTTGGACAGGGGGCCACTATGGCTACACCTTC

d_call: TRBD1
j_call: TRBJ1-2
clone_size: once
v_call: TRBV27
cdr3_aa: CASSPKGQGDYGYTF
cdr3_nt: TGTGCCAGCAGTCCGAAGGGACAGGGGGACTATGGCTACACCTTC

d_call: TRBD1
j_call: TRBJ2-7
clone_size: .
v_call: TRBV9
cdr3_aa: CASSVFTGGEQYF
cdr3_nt: TGTGCCAGCAGCGTTTTTACAGGGGGCGAGCAGTACTTC

d_call: TRBD1
j_call: TRBJ1-4
clone_size: .
v_call: TRBV3-1/TRBV3-2
cdr3_aa: CASSQDQGARQGSMFF
cdr3_nt: TGTGCCAGCAGCCAAGATCAGGGGGCCCGACAGGGGAGCATGTTTTTT

d_call: .
j_call: TRBJ2-6
clone_size: .
v_call: TRBV5-1
cdr3_aa: CASSSQGALSGANVLTF
cdr3_nt: TGCGCCAGCTCTTCTCAGGGTGCCCTCTCTGGGGCCAACGTCCTGACTTTC

d_call: TRBD1
j_call: TRBJ1-2
clone_size: .
v_call: TRBV24-1
cdr3_aa: CATSDTMTGGADGYTF
cdr3_nt: TGTGCCACCAGTGATACCATGACAGGGGGCGCAGATGGCTACACCTTC

d_call: .
j_call: TRBJ2-2
clone_size: .
v_call: TRBV11-2
cdr3_aa: CASTPGIAGELFF
cdr3_nt: TGTGCCTCAACTCCCGGGATTGCCGGGGAGCTGTTTTTT

d_call: .
j_call: TRBJ2-1
clone_size: .
v_call: TRBV5-1
cdr3_aa: CASSLDGQYNEQFF
cdr3_nt: TGCGCCAGCAGCTTGGATGGGCAGTACAATGAGCAGTTCTTC

d_call: .
j_call: TRBJ1-2
clone_size: .
v_call: TRBV7-9
cdr3_aa: CASSGQNYGYTF
cdr3_nt: TGTGCCAGCAGCGGACAGAACTATGGCTACACCTTC

d_call: TRBD1
j_call: TRBJ1-1
clone_size: once
v_call: TRBV5-1
cdr3_aa: CASSLALIGQGSRDTEAFF
cdr3_nt: TGCGCCAGCAGCTTGGCCCTCATAGGACAGGGAAGTCGGGACACTGAAGCTTTCTTT

d_call: TRBD1
j_call: TRBJ2-7
clone_size: few
v_call: TRBV9
cdr3_aa: CASSVGQGPYEQYF
cdr3_nt: TGTGCCAGCAGCGTAGGACAGGGCCCCTACGAGCAGTACTTC

d_call: TRBD1
j_call: TRBJ2-7
clone_size: .
v_call: TRBV7-8
cdr3_aa: CASSGDRAYEQYF
cdr3_nt: TGTGCCAGCAGCGGGGACAGGGCCTACGAGCAGTACTTC

d_call: TRBD1
j_call: TRBJ1-4
clone_size: .
v_call: TRBV5-1
cdr3_aa: CASSGGGQGDEKLFF
cdr3_nt: TGCGCCAGCAGCGGCGGAGGACAGGGGGATGAAAAACTGTTTTTT

d_call: TRBD2
j_call: TRBJ2-1
clone_size: .
v_call: TRBV12-5
cdr3_aa: CASGLVLVAGRNNEQFF
cdr3_nt: TGTGCTAGTGGTTTGGTACTGGTAGCGGGGAGAAACAATGAGCAGTTCTTC

d_call: TRBD1
j_call: TRBJ1-2
clone_size: .
v_call: TRBV3-1/TRBV3-2
cdr3_aa: CASSQVRGHGGYTF
cdr3_nt: TGTGCCAGCAGCCAAGTTAGGGGGCACGGTGGCTACACCTTC

d_call: TRBD1
j_call: TRBJ1-6
clone_size: .
v_call: TRBV5-1
cdr3_aa: CASSLGSTGLGSPLHF
cdr3_nt: TGCGCCAGCAGCTTGGGCTCGACAGGGTTGGGATCACCCCTCCACTTT

d_call: .
j_call: TRBJ1-6
clone_size: .
v_call: TRBV27
cdr3_aa: CASAGGWAPSYNSPLHF
cdr3_nt: TGTGCCAGCGCCGGGGGGTGGGCTCCCTCCTATAATTCACCCCTCCACTTT

d_call: .
j_call: TRBJ1-2
clone_size: .
v_call: TRBV4-2
cdr3_aa: CASSQDLGSYGYTF
cdr3_nt: TGTGCCAGCAGCCAAGATCTGGGGAGCTATGGCTACACCTTC

d_call: .
j_call: TRBJ1-5
clone_size: .
v_call: TRBV3-1/TRBV3-2
cdr3_aa: CASSQNGPGQPQHF
cdr3_nt: TGTGCCAGCAGCCAAAACGGTCCGGGTCAGCCCCAGCATTTT

d_call: .
j_call: TRBJ1-4
clone_size: .
v_call: TRBV6-5
cdr3_aa: CASSYGTATNEKLFF
cdr3_nt: TGTGCCAGCAGTTACGGCACAGCAACTAATGAAAAACTGTTTTTT

d_call: TRBD1
j_call: TRBJ1-3
clone_size: .
v_call: TRBV18
cdr3_aa: CASSPGTGAGNTIYF
cdr3_nt: TGTGCCAGCTCTCCCGGGACAGGGGCTGGAAACACCATATATTTT

d_call: .
j_call: TRBJ1-5
clone_size: .
v_call: TRBV3-1/TRBV3-2
cdr3_aa: CASSQVSGQPQHF
cdr3_nt: TGTGCCAGCAGCCAAGTTTCAGGGCAGCCCCAGCATTTT

d_call: TRBD1
j_call: TRBJ1-2
clone_size: .
v_call: TRBV24-1
cdr3_aa: CATSEPDRDGYTF
cdr3_nt: TGTGCCACCAGTGAACCGGACAGGGATGGCTACACCTTC

d_call: TRBD1
j_call: TRBJ1-6
clone_size: .
v_call: TRBV14
cdr3_aa: CASSLTPGQGFVYNSPLHF
cdr3_nt: TGTGCCAGCAGCCTAACCCCGGGACAGGGATTTGTCTATAATTCACCCCTCCACTTT

d_call: TRBD2
j_call: TRBJ2-3
clone_size: .
v_call: TRBV4-2
cdr3_aa: CASREAGAGDTQYF
cdr3_nt: TGTGCCAGCAGGGAAGCGGGGGCCGGAGATACGCAGTATTTT

d_call: .
j_call: TRBJ2-3
clone_size: .
v_call: TRBV30
cdr3_aa: CAWNLRYTDTQYF
cdr3_nt: TGTGCCTGGAACCTCCGCTACACAGATACGCAGTATTTT

d_call: .
j_call: TRBJ1-5
clone_size: once
v_call: TRBV4-1
cdr3_aa: CASSQELTGFNQPQHF
cdr3_nt: TGCGCCAGCAGCCAAGAGTTAACAGGATTTAATCAGCCCCAGCATTTT